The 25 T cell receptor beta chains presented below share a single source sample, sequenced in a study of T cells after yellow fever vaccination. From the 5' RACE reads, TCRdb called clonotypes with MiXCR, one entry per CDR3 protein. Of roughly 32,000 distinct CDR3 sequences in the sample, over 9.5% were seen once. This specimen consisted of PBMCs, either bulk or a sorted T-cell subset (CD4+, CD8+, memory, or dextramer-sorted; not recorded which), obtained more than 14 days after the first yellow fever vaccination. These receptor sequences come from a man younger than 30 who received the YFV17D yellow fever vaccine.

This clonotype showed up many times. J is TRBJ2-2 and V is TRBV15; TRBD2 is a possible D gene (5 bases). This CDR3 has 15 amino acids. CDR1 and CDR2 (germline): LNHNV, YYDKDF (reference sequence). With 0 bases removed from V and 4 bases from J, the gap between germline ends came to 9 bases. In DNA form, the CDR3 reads TGTGCCACCAGCAGAGATTCAACTAGCACCGGGGAGCTGTTTTTT. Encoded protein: CATSRDSTSTGELFF.

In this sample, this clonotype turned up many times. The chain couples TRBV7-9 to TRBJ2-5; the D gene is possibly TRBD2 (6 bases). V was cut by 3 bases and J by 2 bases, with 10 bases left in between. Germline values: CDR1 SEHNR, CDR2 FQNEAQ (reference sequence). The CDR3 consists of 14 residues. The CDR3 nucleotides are TGTGCCAGCAGCTTTTGGAGGGTTCAAGAGACCCAGTACTTC. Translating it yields CASSFWRVQETQYF.

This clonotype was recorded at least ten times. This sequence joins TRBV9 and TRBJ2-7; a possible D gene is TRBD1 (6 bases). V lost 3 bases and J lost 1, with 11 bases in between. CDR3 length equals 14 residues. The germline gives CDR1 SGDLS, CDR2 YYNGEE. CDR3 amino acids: CASSDFRGSYEQYV. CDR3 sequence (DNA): TGTGCCAGCAGCGACTTTAGGGGGTCCTACGAGCAGTACGTC.

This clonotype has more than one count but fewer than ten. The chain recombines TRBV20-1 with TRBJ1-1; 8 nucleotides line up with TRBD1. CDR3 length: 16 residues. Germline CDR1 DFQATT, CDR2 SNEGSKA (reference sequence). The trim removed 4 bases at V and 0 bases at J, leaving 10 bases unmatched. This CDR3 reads CSATVQGVTLNTEAFF. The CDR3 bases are TGCAGTGCTACCGTACAGGGGGTTACGTTGAACACTGAAGCTTTCTTT.

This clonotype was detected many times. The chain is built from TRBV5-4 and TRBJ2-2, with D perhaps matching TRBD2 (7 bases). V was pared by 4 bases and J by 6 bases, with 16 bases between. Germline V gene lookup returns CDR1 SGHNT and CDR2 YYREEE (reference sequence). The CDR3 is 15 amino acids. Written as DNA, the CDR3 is TGTGCCAGCAGCGGGGGGGCGCTAGCTGCCGGGGAGCTGTTTTTT. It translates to CASSGGALAAGELFF. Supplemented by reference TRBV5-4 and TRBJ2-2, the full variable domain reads ETGVTQSPTHLIKTRGQQVTLRCSSQSGHNTVSWYQQALGQGPQFIFQYYREEENGRGNFPPRFSGLQFPNYSSELNVNALELDDSALYLCASSGGALAAGELFFGEGSRLTVL.

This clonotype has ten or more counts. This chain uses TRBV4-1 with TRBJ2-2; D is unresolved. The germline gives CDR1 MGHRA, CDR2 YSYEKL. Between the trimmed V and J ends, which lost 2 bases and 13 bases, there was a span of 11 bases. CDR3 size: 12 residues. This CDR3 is CASSQSGLRLFF. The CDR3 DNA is TGCGCCAGCAGCCAATCGGGCTTAAGGCTGTTTTTT.

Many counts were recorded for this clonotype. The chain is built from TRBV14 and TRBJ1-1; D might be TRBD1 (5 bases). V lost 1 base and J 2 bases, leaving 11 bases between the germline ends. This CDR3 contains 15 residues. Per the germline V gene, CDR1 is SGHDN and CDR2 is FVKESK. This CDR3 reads CASSQGGALNTEAFF. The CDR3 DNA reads TGTGCCAGCAGCCAAGGGGGCGCCTTAAACACTGAAGCTTTCTTT.

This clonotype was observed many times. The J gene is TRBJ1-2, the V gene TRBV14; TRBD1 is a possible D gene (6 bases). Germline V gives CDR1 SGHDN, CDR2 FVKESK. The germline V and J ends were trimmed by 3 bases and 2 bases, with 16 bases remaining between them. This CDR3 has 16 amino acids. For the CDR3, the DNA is TGTGCCAGCAGCCAGAGGGGACACCCGACAAACTATGGCTACACCTTC. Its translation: CASSQRGHPTNYGYTF.

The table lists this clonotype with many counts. CDR3 protein: CASSLGDANFYEQYF. CDR3 DNA: TGCGCCAGCAGCTTGGGGGACGCCAACTTCTACGAGCAGTACTTC. This chain connects TRBV5-1 to TRBJ2-7; D may correspond to TRBD1 or TRBD2 (5 bases each). Per the germline V gene, CDR1 is SGHRS and CDR2 is YFSETQ. Trimming shortened V by 0 bases and J by 3 bases, and 13 bases separated the two germline ends. The CDR3 is 15 amino acids.

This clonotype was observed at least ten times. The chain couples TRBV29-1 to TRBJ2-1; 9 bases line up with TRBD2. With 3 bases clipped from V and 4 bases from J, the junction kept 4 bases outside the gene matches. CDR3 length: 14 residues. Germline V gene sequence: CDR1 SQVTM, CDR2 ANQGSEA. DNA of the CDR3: TGCAGCGTTGAGCTAGCGGGGTTGTACAATGAGCAGTTCTTC. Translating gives CSVELAGLYNEQFF.

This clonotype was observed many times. The CDR3 spells CAGEWERGF. CDR3 sequence (DNA): TGTGCCGGGGAATGGGAGCGGGGGTTC. The V gene is TRBV21-1, the J gene TRBJ2-1; the table's D call, TRBD2, has no DNA check behind it. TRBV21-1 is termed a pseudogene. This CDR3 spans 9 amino acids.

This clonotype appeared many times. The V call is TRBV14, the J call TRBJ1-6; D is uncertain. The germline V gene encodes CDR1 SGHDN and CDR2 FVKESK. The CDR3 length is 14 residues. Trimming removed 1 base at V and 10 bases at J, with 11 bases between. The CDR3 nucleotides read TGTGCCAGCAGCCAAGGAAGGGAGTACTCACCCCTCCACTTT. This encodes CASSQGREYSPLHF.

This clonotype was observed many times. The CDR3 DNA is TGTGCCAGCACCCCCCGTCTTTCTAGGGCTGGCTACACCTTC. Translated: CASTPRLSRAGYTF. The genes are TRBV5-5 and TRBJ1-2; D not certain. The CDR3 is 14 residues long. V was shortened by 6 bases and J by 7 bases, with 19 bases between the two germline ends. The V gene's germline CDR1 is SGHKS and CDR2 YYEKEE (reference sequence).

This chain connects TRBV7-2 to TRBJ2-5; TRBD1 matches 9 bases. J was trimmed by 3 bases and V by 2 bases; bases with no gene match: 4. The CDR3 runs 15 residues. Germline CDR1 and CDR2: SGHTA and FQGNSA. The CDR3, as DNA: TGTGCCAGCAGCTTACTTGACAGGGGGGAAGAGACCCAGTACTTC. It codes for CASSLLDRGEETQYF.

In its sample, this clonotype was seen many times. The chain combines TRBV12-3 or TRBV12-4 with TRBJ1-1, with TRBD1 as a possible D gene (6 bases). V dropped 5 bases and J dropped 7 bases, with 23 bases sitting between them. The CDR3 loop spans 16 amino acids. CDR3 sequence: CASSLNTGPLGGEAFF. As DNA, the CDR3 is TGTGCCAGCAGTCTCAATACAGGGCCCCTAGGTGGTGAAGCTTTCTTT.

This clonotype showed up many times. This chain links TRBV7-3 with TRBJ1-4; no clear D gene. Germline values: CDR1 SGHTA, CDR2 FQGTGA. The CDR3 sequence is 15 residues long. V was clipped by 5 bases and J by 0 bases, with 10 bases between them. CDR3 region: CASSGNSATNEKLFF. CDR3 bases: TGTGCCAGCAGCGGTAACAGCGCAACTAATGAAAAACTGTTTTTT.

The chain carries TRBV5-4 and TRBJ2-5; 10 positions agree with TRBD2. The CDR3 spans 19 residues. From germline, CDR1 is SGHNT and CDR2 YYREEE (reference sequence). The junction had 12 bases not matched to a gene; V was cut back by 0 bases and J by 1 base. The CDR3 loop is CASSLAVGTSGVFQETQYF. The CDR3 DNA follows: TGTGCCAGCAGCTTGGCCGTGGGAACTAGCGGGGTTTTCCAAGAGACCCAGTACTTC.

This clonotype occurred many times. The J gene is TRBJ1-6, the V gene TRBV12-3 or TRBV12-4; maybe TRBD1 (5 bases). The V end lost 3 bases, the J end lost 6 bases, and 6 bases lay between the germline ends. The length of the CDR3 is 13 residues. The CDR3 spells CASSFGGNSPLHF. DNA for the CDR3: TGTGCCAGCAGTTTTGGGGGTAATTCACCCCTCCACTTT.

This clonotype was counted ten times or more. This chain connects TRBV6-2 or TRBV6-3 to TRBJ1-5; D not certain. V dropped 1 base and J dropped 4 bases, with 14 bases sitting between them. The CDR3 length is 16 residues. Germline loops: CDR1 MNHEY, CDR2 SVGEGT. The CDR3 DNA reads TGTGCCAGCAGTTACTTCGCCCGGGGATGGAATCAGCCCCAGCATTTT. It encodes CASSYFARGWNQPQHF.

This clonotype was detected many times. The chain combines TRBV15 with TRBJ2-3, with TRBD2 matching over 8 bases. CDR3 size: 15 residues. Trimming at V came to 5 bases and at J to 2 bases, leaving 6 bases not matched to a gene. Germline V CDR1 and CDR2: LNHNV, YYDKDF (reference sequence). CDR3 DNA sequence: TGTGCCACCAGCCCCACTAGCGGAAACACAGATACGCAGTATTTT. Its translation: CATSPTSGNTDTQYF.

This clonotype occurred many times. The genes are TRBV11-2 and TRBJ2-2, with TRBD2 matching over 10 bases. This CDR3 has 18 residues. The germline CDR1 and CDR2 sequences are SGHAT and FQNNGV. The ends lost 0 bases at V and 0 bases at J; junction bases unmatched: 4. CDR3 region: CASSLDGAGGANTGELFF. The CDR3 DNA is TGTGCCAGCAGCTTAGATGGAGCGGGGGGGGCGAACACCGGGGAGCTGTTTTTT.

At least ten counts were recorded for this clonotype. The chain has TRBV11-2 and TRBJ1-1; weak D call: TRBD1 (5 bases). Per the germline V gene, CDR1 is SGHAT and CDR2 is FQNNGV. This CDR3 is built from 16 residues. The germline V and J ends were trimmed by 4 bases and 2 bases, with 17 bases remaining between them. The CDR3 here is CASSSILEGPNTEAFF. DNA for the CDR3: TGTGCCAGCAGCTCCATACTGGAGGGACCTAACACTGAAGCTTTCTTT.

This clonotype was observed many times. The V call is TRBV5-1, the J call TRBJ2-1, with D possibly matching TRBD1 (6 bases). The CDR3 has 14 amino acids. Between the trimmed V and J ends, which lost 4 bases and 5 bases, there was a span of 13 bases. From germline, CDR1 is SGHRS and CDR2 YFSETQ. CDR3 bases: TGCGCCAGCAGCCAAGTCCCAGGGGACAATGAGCAGTTCTTC. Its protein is CASSQVPGDNEQFF.

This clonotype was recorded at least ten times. The CDR3 DNA sequence: TGCGCCAGCAGCTTGGGGCCTCGACAGGGAGGGAACACTGAAGCTTTCTTT. As protein: CASSLGPRQGGNTEAFF. The V and J genes are TRBV5-1 and TRBJ1-1; the match to TRBD1 covers 7 bases. The ends lost 0 bases at V and 1 base at J; junction bases unmatched: 9. There are 17 residues in the CDR3. Germline-derived CDR1 and CDR2 are SGHRS and YFSETQ.

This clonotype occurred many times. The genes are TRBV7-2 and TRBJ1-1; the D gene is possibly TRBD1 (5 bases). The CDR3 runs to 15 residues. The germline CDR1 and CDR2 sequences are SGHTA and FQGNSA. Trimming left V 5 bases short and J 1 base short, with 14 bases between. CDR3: CASSPGLAKNTEAFF. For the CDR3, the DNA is TGTGCCAGCAGCCCGGGACTAGCAAAGAACACTGAAGCTTTCTTT.